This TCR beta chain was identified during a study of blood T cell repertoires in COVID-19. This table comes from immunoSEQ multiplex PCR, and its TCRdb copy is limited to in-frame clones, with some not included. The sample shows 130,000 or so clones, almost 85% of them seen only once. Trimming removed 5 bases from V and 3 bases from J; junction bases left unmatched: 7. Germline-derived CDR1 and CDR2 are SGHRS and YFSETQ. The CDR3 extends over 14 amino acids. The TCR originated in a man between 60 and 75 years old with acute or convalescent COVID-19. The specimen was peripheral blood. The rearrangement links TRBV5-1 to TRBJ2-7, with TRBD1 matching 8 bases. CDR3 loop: CASSPTGGSYEQYF. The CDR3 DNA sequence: TGCGCCAGCAGTCCCACAGGGGGAAGCTACGAGCAGTACTTC.